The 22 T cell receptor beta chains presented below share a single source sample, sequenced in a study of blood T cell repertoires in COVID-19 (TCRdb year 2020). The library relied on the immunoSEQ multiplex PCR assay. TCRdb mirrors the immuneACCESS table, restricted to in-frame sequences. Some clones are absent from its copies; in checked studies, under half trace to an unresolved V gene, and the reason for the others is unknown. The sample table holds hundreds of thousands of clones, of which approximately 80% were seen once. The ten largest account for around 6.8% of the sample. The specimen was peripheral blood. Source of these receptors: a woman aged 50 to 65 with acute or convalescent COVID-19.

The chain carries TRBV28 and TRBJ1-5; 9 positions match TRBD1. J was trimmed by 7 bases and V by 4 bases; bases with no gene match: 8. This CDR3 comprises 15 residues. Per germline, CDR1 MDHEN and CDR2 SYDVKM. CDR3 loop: CASSSGTGILQPQHF. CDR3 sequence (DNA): TGTGCCAGCAGTTCCGGGACAGGGATTCTGCAGCCCCAGCATTTT. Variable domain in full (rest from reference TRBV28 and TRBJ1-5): DVKVTQSSRYLVKRTGEKVFLECVQDMDHENMFWYRQDPGLGLRLIYFSYDVKMKEKGDIPEGYSVSREKKERFSLILESASTNQTSMYLCASSSGTGILQPQHFGDGTRLSIL.

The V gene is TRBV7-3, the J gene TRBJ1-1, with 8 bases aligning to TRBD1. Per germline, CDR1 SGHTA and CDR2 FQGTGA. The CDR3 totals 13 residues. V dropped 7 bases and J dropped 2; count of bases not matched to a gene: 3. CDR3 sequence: CASNTGGNTEAFF. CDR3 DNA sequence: TGTGCCAGCAACACAGGGGGTAACACTGAAGCTTTCTTT.

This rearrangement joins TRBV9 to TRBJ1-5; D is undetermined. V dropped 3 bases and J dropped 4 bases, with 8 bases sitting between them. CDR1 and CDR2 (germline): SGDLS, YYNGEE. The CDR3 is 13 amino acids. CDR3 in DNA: TGTGCCAGCAGCGCCCGCCTAAATCAGCCCCAGCATTTT. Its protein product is CASSARLNQPQHF.

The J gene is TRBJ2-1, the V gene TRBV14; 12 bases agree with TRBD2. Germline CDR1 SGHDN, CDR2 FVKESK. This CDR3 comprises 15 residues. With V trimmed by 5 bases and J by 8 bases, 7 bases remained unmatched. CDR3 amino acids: CASSIGLAGPHEQFF. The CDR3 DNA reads TGTGCCAGCAGCATCGGACTAGCGGGACCACATGAGCAGTTCTTC.

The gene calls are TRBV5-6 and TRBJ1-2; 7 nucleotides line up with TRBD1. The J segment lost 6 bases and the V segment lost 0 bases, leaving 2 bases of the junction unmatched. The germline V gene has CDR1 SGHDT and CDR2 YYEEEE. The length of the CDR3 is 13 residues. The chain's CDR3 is CASSLGGGDGYTF. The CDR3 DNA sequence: TGTGCCAGCAGCTTGGGAGGGGGCGATGGCTACACCTTC. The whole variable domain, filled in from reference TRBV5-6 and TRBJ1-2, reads DAGVTQSPTHLIKTRGQQVTLRCSPKSGHDTVSWYQQALGQGPQFIFQYYEEEERQRGNFPDRFSGHQFPNYSSELNVNALLLGDSALYLCASSLGGGDGYTFGSGTRLTVV.

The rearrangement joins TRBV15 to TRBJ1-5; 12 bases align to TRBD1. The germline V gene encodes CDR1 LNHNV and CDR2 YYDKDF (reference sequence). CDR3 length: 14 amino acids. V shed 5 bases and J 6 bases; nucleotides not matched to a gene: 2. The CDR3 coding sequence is TGTGCCACCAGCTGGGACAGGGGGCCTCAGCCCCAGCATTTT. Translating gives CATSWDRGPQPQHF.

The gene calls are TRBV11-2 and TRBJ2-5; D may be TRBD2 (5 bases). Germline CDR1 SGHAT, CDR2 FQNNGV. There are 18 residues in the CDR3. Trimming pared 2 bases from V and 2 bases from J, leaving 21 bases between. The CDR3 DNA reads TGTGCCAGCAGCTTATTTTCCGTGGGCAGCGGCCTACAAGAGACCCAGTACTTC. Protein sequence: CASSLFSVGSGLQETQYF.

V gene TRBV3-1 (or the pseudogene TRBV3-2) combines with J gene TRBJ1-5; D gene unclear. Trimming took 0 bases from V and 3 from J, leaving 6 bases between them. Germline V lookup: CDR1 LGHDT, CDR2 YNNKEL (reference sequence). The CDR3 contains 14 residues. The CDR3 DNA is TGTGCCAGCAGCCAAGACAGGTCCAATCAGCCCCAGCATTTT. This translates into CASSQDRSNQPQHF.

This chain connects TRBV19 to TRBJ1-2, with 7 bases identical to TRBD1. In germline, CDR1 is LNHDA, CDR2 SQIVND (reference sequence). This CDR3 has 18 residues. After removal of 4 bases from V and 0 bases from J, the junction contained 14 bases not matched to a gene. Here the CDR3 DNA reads TGTGCCAGTAGTAGGGGGGCAGGGGGTTTCGGAGCTAACTATGGCTACACCTTC. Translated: CASSRGAGGFGANYGYTF.

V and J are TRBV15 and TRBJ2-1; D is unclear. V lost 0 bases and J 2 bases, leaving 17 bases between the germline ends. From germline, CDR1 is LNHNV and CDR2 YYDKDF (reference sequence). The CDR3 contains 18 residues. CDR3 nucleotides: TGTGCCACCAGCAGAGATTCGGCGGCCTACCGACCCTACAATGAGCAGTTCTTC. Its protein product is CATSRDSAAYRPYNEQFF.

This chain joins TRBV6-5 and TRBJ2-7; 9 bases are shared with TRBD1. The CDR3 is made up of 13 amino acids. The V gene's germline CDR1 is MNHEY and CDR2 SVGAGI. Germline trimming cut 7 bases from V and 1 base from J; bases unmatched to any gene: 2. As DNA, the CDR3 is TGTGCCAGCACTGGACAGGGGTCCTACGAGCAGTACTTC. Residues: CASTGQGSYEQYF.

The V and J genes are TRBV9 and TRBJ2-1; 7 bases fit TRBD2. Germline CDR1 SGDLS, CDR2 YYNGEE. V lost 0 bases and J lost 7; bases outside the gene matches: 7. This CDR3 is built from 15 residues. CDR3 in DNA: TGTGCCAGCAGCGTAGGAAACAGCGGGGCAAATGAGCAGTTCTTC. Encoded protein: CASSVGNSGANEQFF.

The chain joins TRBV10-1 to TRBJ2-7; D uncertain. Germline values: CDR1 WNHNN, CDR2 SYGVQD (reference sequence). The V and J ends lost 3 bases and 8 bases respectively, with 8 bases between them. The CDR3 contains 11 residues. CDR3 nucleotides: TGCGCCAGCAGTGACCAGATTAAGCAGTACTTC. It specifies CASSDQIKQYF.

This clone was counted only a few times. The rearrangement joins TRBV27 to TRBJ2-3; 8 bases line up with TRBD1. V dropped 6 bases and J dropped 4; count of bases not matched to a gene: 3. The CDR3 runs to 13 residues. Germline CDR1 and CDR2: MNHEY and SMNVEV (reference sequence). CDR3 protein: CASRMTGADTQYF. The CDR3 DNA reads TGTGCCAGCAGGATGACAGGGGCAGATACGCAGTATTTT.

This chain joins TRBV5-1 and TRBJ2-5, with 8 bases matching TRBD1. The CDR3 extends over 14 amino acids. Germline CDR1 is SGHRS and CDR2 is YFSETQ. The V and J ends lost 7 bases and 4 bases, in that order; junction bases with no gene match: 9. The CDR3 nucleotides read TGCGCCAGCCGACCCGGACAGGGACGAGAGACCCAGTACTTC. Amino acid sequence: CASRPGQGRETQYF.

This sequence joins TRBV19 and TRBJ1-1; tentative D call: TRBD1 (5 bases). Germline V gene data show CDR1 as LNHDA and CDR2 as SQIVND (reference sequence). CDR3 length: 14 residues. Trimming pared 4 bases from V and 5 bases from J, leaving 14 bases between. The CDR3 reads CASSTAPWTTEAFF. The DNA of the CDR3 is TGTGCCAGTAGTACCGCGCCGTGGACAACTGAAGCTTTCTTT.

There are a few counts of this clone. CDR3 nucleotides: TGTGCCAGCAGTTTCGTGAACAGGGACCAGCCCCAGCATTTT. The encoded protein is CASSFVNRDQPQHF. The chain recombines TRBV28 with TRBJ1-5, with D maybe TRBD1 (6 bases). The CDR3 runs to 14 residues. Germline CDR1 is MDHEN and CDR2 is SYDVKM. With 3 bases removed from V and 7 bases from J, the gap between germline ends came to 13 bases.

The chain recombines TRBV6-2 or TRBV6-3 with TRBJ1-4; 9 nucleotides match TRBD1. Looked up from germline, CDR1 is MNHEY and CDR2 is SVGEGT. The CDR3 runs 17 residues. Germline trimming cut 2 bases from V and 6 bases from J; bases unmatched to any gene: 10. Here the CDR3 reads CASSYEAVGTGYEKLFF. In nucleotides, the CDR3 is TGTGCCAGCAGTTACGAGGCTGTCGGGACAGGGTATGAAAAACTGTTTTTT.

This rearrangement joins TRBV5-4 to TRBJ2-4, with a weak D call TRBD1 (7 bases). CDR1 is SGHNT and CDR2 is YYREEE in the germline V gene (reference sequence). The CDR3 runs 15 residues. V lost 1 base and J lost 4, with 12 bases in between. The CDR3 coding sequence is TGTGCCAGCAGCTTGCCAGGGGGGCCTAAAAACATTCAGTACTTC. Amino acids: CASSLPGGPKNIQYF.

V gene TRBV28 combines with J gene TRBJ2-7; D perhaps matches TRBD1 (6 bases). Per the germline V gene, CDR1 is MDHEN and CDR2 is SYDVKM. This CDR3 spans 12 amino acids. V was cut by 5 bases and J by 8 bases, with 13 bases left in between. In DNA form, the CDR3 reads TGTGCCAGCAGTCTAGAACAGGGTCAGCAGTACTTC. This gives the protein CASSLEQGQQYF.

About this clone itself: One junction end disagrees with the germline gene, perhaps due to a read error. The CDR3, as DNA: TGTGCTAGCAGCTTAGCGGGGGGGCGTGAGACCCAGTACTTC. Protein sequence: CASSLAGGRETQYF. V is TRBV7-7 and J is TRBJ2-5, with 11 bases that match TRBD2. This CDR3 is 14 amino acids long. The germline V gene has CDR1 SSHAT and CDR2 FNYEAQ (reference sequence).

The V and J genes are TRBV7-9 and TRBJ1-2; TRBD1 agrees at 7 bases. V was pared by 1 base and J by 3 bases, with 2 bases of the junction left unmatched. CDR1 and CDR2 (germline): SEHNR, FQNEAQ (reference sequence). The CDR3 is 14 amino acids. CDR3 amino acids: CASSLGTGDYGYTF. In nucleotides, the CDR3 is TGTGCCAGCAGCTTAGGCACAGGGGACTATGGCTACACCTTC. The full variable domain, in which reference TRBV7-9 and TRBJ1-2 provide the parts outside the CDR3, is DTGVSQNPRHKITKRGQNVTFRCDPISEHNRLYWYRQTLGQGPEFLTYFQNEAQLEKSRLLSDRFSAERPKGSFSTLEIQRTEQGDSAMYLCASSLGTGDYGYTFGSGTRLTVV.